This section outlines one T cell receptor beta chain sequence together with its context. Its antigen is currently not known. There are no base qualities to consult, and no much larger clone falls within one base. Sequences SGHTA (CDR1) and FQGNSA (CDR2) are obtained from the germline V gene. V lost 5 bases and J lost 3 bases; the stretch between them is 13 bases long. The CDR3 has 15 amino acids, counting the end cysteine and phenylalanine. Only the CDR3 DNA stays, 45 bases, in frame from base 1. The cohort comprised several hundred healthy bone marrow donors. All cohort members were sampled while nominally healthy, although unrecorded immune exposures were likely present. The donor tested CMV seronegative, placing the donor among the approximately 400 seronegative members of the cohort. A peripheral blood sample was collected from each donor, and TCR beta sequencing was performed on peripheral blood mononuclear cells. The Qiagen DNeasy Blood Extraction Kit was used to extract genomic DNA from the blood cell samples.

These data are taken from a study of cytomegalovirus exposure and HLA in healthy donors (dated by TCRdb to about 2017). Concerning the study at large: An earlier analysis of some 620 of the donors reported roughly 300 Gb of sequence data and roughly 120 million unique TCR beta sequences obtained from some 170 million T cells. Around 320 gigabases of sequencing data and approximately 85 million unique TCR sequences were included in an early release covering roughly 700 HLA-typed donors. The genetic ancestry cluster associated with self-reported Caucasian donors included 70% to 85% of the 398 genotyped donors. The study was designed to test whether signatures of past pathogen exposure could be identified by cataloging public T cell receptors. The T cell repertoires of several hundred subjects were profiled by immunosequencing and related to cytomegalovirus serostatus. In addition to the first cohort of around 670 subjects, a separate validation cohort of around 110 different subjects was used. High-throughput TCR immunosequencing, statistical association of individual TCRs with disease status, and machine learning were combined to predict cytomegalovirus infection status. In a later analysis, previously published TCR beta repertoires from roughly 710 donors were re-analyzed and high-resolution HLA genotyping was added so that TCR occurrence patterns could be studied. Rather than using new phenotypic data, the later analysis identified candidate immune exposures from TCR beta sequences and from how often those sequences occurred across donors. In an earlier analysis of several hundred of the donors, high-throughput TCR beta sequencing was used to judge whether each TCR beta V gene segment behaved as functional or pseudogenic. Donor age, sex, ethnicity and CMV serostatus were collected together with the repertoire data. A later genetic analysis took genome-wide SNP genotypes for 398 of the 666 donors and used that subset as a discovery cohort. Every discovery cohort repertoire had been produced on one sequencing platform. HLA typing covered class I and class II loci at four-digit resolution. The number of typed donors differed by locus: about 629-630 for A, B, C, DRB1 and DQB1; 500 to 550 for DQA1; 606 for DPA1; and approximately 450 for DPB1. Five DR-DQ haplotypes were treated as single units for association and clustering because of strong linkage in the cohort. Among under 450 genotyped donors of the cohort, an average of roughly 240,000 unique TCR beta nucleotide sequences were sequenced per donor, 15% to 20% of them non-productive.

To prepare the library, the immunoSEQ multiplex PCR assay was applied. The multiplex PCR relied on a mix of 60 forward primers for TCR Vbeta segments and 13 reverse primers for TCR Jbeta segments. The CDR3 region of rearranged TCR beta genes was amplified from genomic DNA with a multiplex PCR assay. The amplified TCR beta libraries were sequenced on the Illumina HiSeq System as 87-base-pair reads. The authors' analysis ran thus. Across the 670 or so repertoires, a later analysis counted 75 million to 90 million unique TCR beta chains, some 11 million of which were shared by at least two donors. Raw reads were error-corrected and collapsed into unique sequences with a nearest-neighbor algorithm that merged closely related sequences to remove PCR and sequencing errors. CDR3 sequences were aligned to IMGT reference sequences to assign V, D and J gene segments. Each retained sequence needed at least a six-nucleotide match to both a V gene segment and a J gene segment. A rearrangement was called productive if the CDR3 had no stop codons and remained in frame with V and J, and every other rearrangement was called non-productive. CDR3 was defined according to IMGT convention as the region running from the second conserved V-encoded cysteine to the conserved J-encoded phenylalanine. The earlier analysis of 500 to 600 of the donors excluded sequences that lacked an unambiguous match to a single V gene segment. In an earlier analysis of a few hundred of the donors, V segments were called functional above 56.7% productive rearrangements and were called segregating when the between-donor standard deviation exceeded 5%. A statistical classification framework was built to diagnose cytomegalovirus status from the catalog of TCR beta chain sequences. In a later analysis, V and J genes were assigned by comparing TCR nucleotide sequences against IMGT/GENE-DB human TR gene sequences. A later analysis assigned CDR3 sequences and most-parsimonious VDJ recombination scenarios with the TCRdist pipeline. In a later analysis, each TCR beta chain was defined by its CDR3 amino acid sequence together with its V-gene family, and reads lacking a unique V-gene family were excluded. A later analysis removed 500 to 600 highly shared, low-generation-probability nucleotide sequences to deal with suspected cross-contamination and a sequencing artifact. For each public chain, a later analysis derived a clonal expansion index from normalized ranks of inferred template counts within each repertoire. Generation probabilities in a later analysis came from a VDJ recombination model fitted to out-of-frame rearrangements, and those results were checked against IGoR. Hypergeometric tests were used in a later analysis to score TCR-TCR, TCR-HLA and TCR-CMV co-occurrence, with a repertoire-size bias correction applied to the TCR pairs. False discovery rates were estimated in a later analysis by permuting HLA or CMV assignments 20 times. In a later analysis, co-occurring TCRs were grouped using DBSCAN, with TCRdist sequence similarity added in when clustering inside HLA-allele-positive subsets. Repertoires with fewer than 30,000 or more than 120,000 public chains, plus five repertoires with anomalous nucleotide sharing, were excluded from co-occurrence clustering. As stored in TCRdb, this immuneACCESS dataset retains in-frame rearrangements with V and J assigned. A fraction of the clones does not appear; measured against another copy, unresolved V genes explain less than half of the discrepancy, and the remainder lacks a known reason. That table is the source of V, J and clone size, and D and trimming were worked out from the DNA. The sample records around 140,000 clones, roughly 66% of which are singletons. Of the sample, 6.5% is held by the ten largest clones.

Overall results and qualifications from the work: In a later analysis, most CMV-associated TCR beta chains were found to appear HLA-restricted, with HLA associations seemingly driven largely by CMV exposure. Because counts were too low, roughly 17 rarely observed V segments, including chromosome 9 orphons, were left out of the earlier analysis of over 550 of the donors. For the cohort, immune exposure information was limited to CMV serostatus. Several of the top co-occurrence clusters appeared to be linked to parvovirus B19, influenza, CMV and Epstein-Barr virus, according to a later analysis. Across donors, most TCR sequences were observed very rarely, whereas some public TCRs were present in many individuals. In a later analysis, the rate of TCR association differed among HLA loci, with DRB1 alleles having the most associated TCRs and HLA-C alleles having the fewest. Sequencing depth was assumed to be roughly uniform across donors in the presence/absence analyses, though that assumption may not hold. The 87-base-pair reads could not distinguish some IMGT-functional V segments, including TRBV6-2 and TRBV6-3, so those segments were excluded. Three of the identified cytomegalovirus-associated TCR beta chains were confirmed in vitro to be specific for cytomegalovirus antigens. Because some donors lacked HLA typing at each locus, the association tests relied only on the typed subset. In this cohort, only TCR beta chains were sequenced, and detectable features were limited by the absence of alpha or paired-chain data. In a later analysis, HLA-associated TCR beta chains were found to be more clonally expanded and to have lower generation probabilities than equally common non-associated chains. Broadly in line with IMGT annotations, most TCR beta V segments showed up in productive rearrangements about 87% or about 30% of the time in an earlier analysis of about 500 of the donors. A later genetic analysis associated a missense DCLRE1C variant with V-gene and J-gene trimming of TCR beta chains, and an independent cohort replicated the association. Strong co-occurrence of HLA alleles, especially DR and DQ, made assigning TCR associations to individual alleles difficult. The study listed 164 TCR beta chains as associated with cytomegalovirus. A further reported finding was that TCR beta sequences accurately predicted the HLA-A and HLA-B alleles for most subjects in the first cohort. A cluster of highly shared sequence variants was judged likely to represent a technical artifact of the sequencing pipeline. Linkage disequilibrium might explain the correlated functional status among segregating V segments, but an unknown experimental factor could not be excluded. According to the authors, the approach could potentially be generalized to other disease states and immunological phenotypes. A later genetic analysis reported fewer N-insertions in productive TCRs among donors in an Asian-associated ancestry cluster than the roughly 620-donor mean. The classifier was reported to diagnose cytomegalovirus status with high specificity and sensitivity in both the original and validation cohorts. A later analysis associated 16,951 TCR beta sequences with specific HLA alleles at a false discovery rate of 0.05.

This chain is built from TRBV7-2 and TRBJ1-4; tentative D gene TRBD1, with 5 bases matching. This sequence was found in a woman aged 60 to 75 in good health and CMV-seronegative. The sequencing input was PBMCs. The sequenced DNA is TGTGCCAGCAGCCGGGGGTTCCGGGCTAATGAAAAACTGTTTTTT. The encoded protein is CASSRGFRANEKLFF.